These T cell receptor beta chains were read from a single sample in a study of long-term antiretroviral therapy in people with HIV. TCRdb keeps only in-frame clones here, not all; method: immunoSEQ multiplex PCR. The sample records fewer than 55,000 clones, 90% to 95% being singletons. Here the sequenced sample was unsorted PBMCs, taken 3.7 years after starting antiretroviral therapy. These TCRs come from a woman between 45 and 65 years old with HIV. CDR3s include the opening cysteine and the closing phenylalanine or tryptophan. A D gene is named only where the DNA matches it firmly. Expanded clones are given a class, and other clones once, few, many or no size at all.

>TRBV19|TRBJ2-7|NA|NA
CASSIAGESSYEQYF
TGTGCCAGTAGTATAGCAGGAGAGAGCTCCTACGAGCAGTACTTC
>TRBV10-3|TRBJ2-3|TRBD2|NA
CAIRPTSGGRGTQYF
TGTGCCATCAGACCGACTAGCGGGGGGAGGGGTACGCAGTATTTT
>TRBV7-3|TRBJ2-3|TRBD2|NA
CASSLGRGGTTDTQYF
TGTGCCAGCAGCTTAGGGCGGGGGGGCACGACAGATACGCAGTATTTT
>TRBV2|TRBJ2-7|TRBD2|few
CATLAGRSYEQYF
TGTGCCACTCTAGCGGGGCGCTCCTACGAGCAGTACTTC
>TRBV6-1|TRBJ2-3|TRBD1|NA
CASSGQGHGDTQYF
TGTGCCAGCAGTGGACAGGGGCACGGAGATACGCAGTATTTT
>TRBV5-1|TRBJ1-1|NA|NA
CASSPQGLNTEAFF
TGCGCCAGCAGCCCACAGGGACTGAACACTGAAGCTTTCTTT
>TRBV7-9|TRBJ1-1|NA|NA
CASSLRAGDNTEAFF
TGTGCCAGCAGCCTACGGGCAGGTGATAACACTGAAGCTTTCTTT
>TRBV7-2|TRBJ2-3|NA|NA
CASSLTYGDTQYF
TGTGCCAGCAGCCTCACGTACGGGGATACGCAGTATTTT
>TRBV4-2|TRBJ2-2|NA|NA
CASSRQVNTGELFF
TGTGCCAGCAGCAGACAGGTCAACACCGGGGAGCTGTTTTTT
>TRBV4-2|TRBJ2-3|NA|NA
CASSRDVSTDTQYF
TGTGCCAGCAGCCGGGACGTTAGCACAGATACGCAGTATTTT
>TRBV29-1|TRBJ2-1|TRBD2|NA
CSGSTSGTYNEQFF
TGCAGCGGGTCGACTAGCGGTACCTACAATGAGCAGTTCTTC
>TRBV5-4|TRBJ1-6|NA|NA
CASSLRRRGETPLHF
TGTGCCAGCAGCTTGCGGAGAAGGGGCGAGACACCCCTCCACTTT
>TRBV9|TRBJ1-3|NA|medium-sized
CASSVGGVSVNTIYF
TGTGCCAGCAGCGTAGGGGGAGTGTCTGTCAACACCATATATTTT
>TRBV12-5|TRBJ1-1|NA|NA
CASGPGVLGTEAFF
TGTGCTAGTGGTCCCGGCGTCCTGGGCACTGAAGCTTTCTTT
>TRBV7-2|TRBJ2-3|NA|NA
CASSLGRGGTDTQYF
TGTGCCAGCAGCTTAGGAAGAGGGGGCACAGATACGCAGTATTTT
>TRBV9|TRBJ1-1|NA|NA
CASSTGQSPTEAFF
TGTGCCAGCAGCACCGGACAAAGCCCCACTGAAGCTTTCTTT
>TRBV6-5|TRBJ2-2|TRBD1|NA
CASSYGTGGPGELFF
TGTGCCAGCAGTTACGGGACAGGGGGTCCCGGGGAGCTGTTTTTT
>TRBV5-6|TRBJ1-6|NA|NA
CASTEGSYNSPLHF
TGTGCCAGCACCGAAGGCTCCTATAATTCACCCCTCCACTTT
>TRBV2|TRBJ2-4|NA|NA
CASIYVAGENIQYF
TGTGCCAGCATATATGTGGCAGGGGAAAACATTCAGTACTTC
>TRBV5-5|TRBJ2-1|TRBD1|NA
CASSLRQGAGDEQFF
TGTGCCAGCAGCTTGCGACAGGGGGCAGGGGATGAGCAGTTCTTC
>TRBV4-3|TRBJ2-5|NA|NA
CASSQDRRPETQYF
TGCGCCAGCAGCCAAGATCGCAGGCCAGAGACCCAGTACTTC
>TRBV27|TRBJ1-2|NA|NA
CASSLMGNYGYTF
TGTGCCAGCAGTTTAATGGGGAACTATGGCTACACCTTC
>TRBV7-7|TRBJ2-3|NA|NA
CASSLAGAGTDTQYF
TGTGCTAGCAGCTTAGCTGGGGCGGGCACAGATACGCAGTATTTT
>TRBV5-4|TRBJ1-2|NA|NA
CASRLSGELGYTF
TGTGCCAGCAGATTGTCAGGGGAGCTAGGCTACACCTTC
>TRBV30|TRBJ2-5|TRBD2|NA
CAWSYAGDQETQYF
TGTGCCTGGAGTTACGCGGGGGACCAAGAGACCCAGTACTTC
>TRBV6-4|TRBJ1-4|TRBD1|NA
CASSEAPGQSKEKLFF
TGTGCCAGCAGTGAGGCACCGGGACAGAGTAAGGAAAAACTGTTTTTT
>TRBV7-2|TRBJ1-1|NA|NA
CASSPRGSVTEAFF
TGTGCCAGCAGCCCTCGAGGGTCGGTCACTGAAGCTTTCTTT
>TRBV6-1|TRBJ2-7|TRBD1|NA
CASSEWGQGYSYEQYF
TGTGCCAGCAGTGAATGGGGACAGGGGTACTCCTACGAGCAGTACTTC
>TRBV7-3|TRBJ1-2|TRBD1|NA
CASSLRGEQGAYYGYTF
TGTGCCAGCAGCTTAAGGGGTGAACAGGGGGCCTACTATGGCTACACCTTC
>TRBV19|TRBJ2-5|NA|NA
CASSSTISQETQYF
TGTGCCAGTAGTTCCACGATAAGCCAAGAGACCCAGTACTTC
>TRBV10-1|TRBJ1-5|NA|NA
CASITPVRAQHF
TGCGCCAGCATTACACCTGTTAGGGCCCAGCATTTT
>TRBV6-6|TRBJ1-1|TRBD1|NA
CASSNWDRGAPEAFF
TGTGCCAGCAGCAATTGGGACAGGGGCGCTCCTGAAGCTTTCTTT
>TRBV5-8|TRBJ1-2|NA|NA
CASSFIEGNGYTF
TGTGCCAGCAGCTTCATCGAGGGGAATGGCTACACCTTC
>TRBV7-6|TRBJ2-7|TRBD1|NA
CASSTRQGDEQYF
TGTGCCAGCAGCACCCGACAGGGCGACGAGCAGTACTTC
>TRBV4-2|TRBJ1-1|TRBD1|NA
CASSQVLVGGAGGTEAFF
TGTGCCAGCAGCCAAGTATTAGTAGGGGGAGCAGGGGGCACTGAAGCTTTCTTT
>TRBV13|TRBJ1-1|NA|few
CASSRGENTEAFF
TGTGCCAGCAGCCGGGGGGAGAACACTGAAGCTTTCTTT
>TRBV4-3|TRBJ1-6|NA|NA
CASSQSPRENSPLHF
TGCGCCAGCAGCCAAAGCCCCAGGGAGAATTCACCCCTCCACTTT
>TRBV5-4|TRBJ2-5|TRBD2|NA
CASSERPAGKETQYF
TGTGCCAGCAGCGAACGTCCAGCGGGAAAAGAGACCCAGTACTTC
>TRBV14|TRBJ2-1|NA|NA
CASSLAEGSSYNEQFF
TGTGCCAGCAGCCTTGCAGAGGGAAGCTCCTACAATGAGCAGTTCTTC
>TRBV7-6|TRBJ1-6|NA|once
CASSLAPQGPRFSPLHF
TGTGCCAGCAGCTTAGCTCCCCAGGGCCCTCGGTTTTCACCCCTCCACTTT
>TRBV7-2|TRBJ1-6|NA|NA
CASSLDWRQGSSYNSPLHF
TGTGCCAGCAGCTTAGATTGGAGGCAGGGGAGCTCCTATAATTCACCCCTCCACTTT
>TRBV10-1|TRBJ1-2|NA|NA
CASSEAATPYGYTF
TGCGCCAGCAGTGAGGCTGCTACTCCCTATGGCTACACCTTC
>TRBV30|TRBJ1-1|NA|NA
CAWSVVAPAGRPFGNTEAFF
TGTGCCTGGAGTGTAGTAGCTCCGGCAGGCCGCCCGTTCGGGAACACTGAAGCTTTCTTT
>TRBV5-4|TRBJ1-6|NA|NA
CASSLVPGGYNSPLHF
TGTGCCAGCAGCTTGGTTCCGGGAGGATATAATTCACCCCTCCACTTT
>TRBV11-2|TRBJ1-5|NA|NA
CASSLGGGQPQHF
TGTGCCAGCAGCTTAGGGGGTGGGCAGCCCCAGCATTTT
>TRBV7-2|TRBJ1-6|NA|NA
CASSLGLSYNSPLHF
TGTGCCAGCAGCTTAGGCCTTAGCTATAATTCACCCCTCCACTTT
>TRBV6-5|TRBJ2-1|TRBD1|NA
CASRRQGDLGDEQFF
TGTGCCAGCAGACGACAGGGAGACTTGGGGGATGAGCAGTTCTTC
>TRBV10-2|TRBJ1-6|NA|once
CASGSGSSYNSPLHF
TGCGCCAGCGGCTCAGGGAGCTCCTATAATTCACCCCTCCACTTT
>TRBV30|TRBJ2-3|NA|NA
CAWSVVAEYTQYF
TGTGCCTGGAGTGTAGTGGCGGAGTATACGCAGTATTTT
>TRBV30|TRBJ2-2|TRBD1|NA
CAWMGDRRGELFF
TGTGCCTGGATGGGGGACAGGCGCGGGGAGCTGTTTTTT
>TRBV30|TRBJ1-6|NA|NA
CAWSDQSLYNSPLHF
TGTGCCTGGAGTGACCAGTCCCTCTATAATTCACCCCTCCACTTT
>TRBV4-1|TRBJ1-1|TRBD1|NA
CASSRAGTAGNTEAFF
TGCGCCAGCAGCCGTGCCGGGACAGCGGGGAACACTGAAGCTTTCTTT
>TRBV19|TRBJ2-2|TRBD2|NA
CASSIWGGNTGELFF
TGTGCCAGTAGTATCTGGGGGGGAAACACCGGGGAGCTGTTTTTT
>TRBV6-1|TRBJ2-5|NA|NA
CASSEPETQYF
TGTGCCAGCAGTGAACCAGAGACCCAGTACTTC
>TRBV2|TRBJ1-1|NA|NA
CASSVSLNTEAFF
TGTGCCAGCAGTGTTTCACTGAACACTGAAGCTTTCTTT
>TRBV7-3|TRBJ2-3|TRBD2|NA
CASSSGLAGGTDTQYF
TGTGCCAGCAGCTCGGGACTAGCGGGGGGCACAGATACGCAGTATTTT
>TRBV6-5|TRBJ1-2|TRBD1|NA
CASRTGTGGRGGYTF
TGTGCCAGCAGGACCGGGACAGGGGGACGCGGTGGCTACACCTTC
>TRBV7-3|TRBJ2-2|TRBD2|once
CASSSPAGTNTGELFF
TGTGCCAGCAGCTCCCCAGCGGGGACGAACACCGGGGAGCTGTTTTTT
>TRBV11-1|TRBJ1-2|NA|NA
CASSLYQGVGYTF
TGTGCCAGCAGCTTATATCAGGGTGTCGGCTACACCTTC